The next 27 T cell receptor beta chains were all read from a single sample in a study of blood T cell repertoires in COVID-19 (dated by TCRdb to about 2020). Libraries were constructed by the immunoSEQ multiplex PCR assay. The table comes from immuneACCESS by way of TCRdb, which keeps in-frame sequences with V and J called. Part of the clones is missing from these tables; in studies checked, under half for an unresolved V gene and the rest for unknown reasons. Recorded for this sample are 150,000 to 160,000 clones; approximately 80% of them occurred a single time. The ten largest clones add up to 9.5% to 13% of the sample. Sequencing used peripheral blood. Receptors originate from a woman aged 55 to 70 with COVID-19, enrolled during active disease.

This chain uses TRBV19 with TRBJ1-4; D is ambiguous. From germline, CDR1 is LNHDA and CDR2 SQIVND (reference sequence). V was trimmed by 3 bases and J by 7 bases, leaving 15 bases between them. The CDR3 runs to 15 residues. CDR3 DNA sequence: TGTGCCAGTAGTATCCTCGGGTCCGGAGGTGAAAAACTGTTTTTT. This encodes CASSILGSGGEKLFF.

The CDR3 DNA follows: TGTGCCAGCAGTGCCATACAGAACTATGGCTACACCTTC. Amino acid sequence: CASSAIQNYGYTF. The genes are TRBV28 and TRBJ1-2; D call uncertain. The V end was cut by 5 bases, the J end by 2 bases, with 9 bases between. The V gene's germline CDR1 is MDHEN and CDR2 SYDVKM. The CDR3 totals 13 residues.

The V gene is TRBV7-8, the J gene TRBJ1-1; D possibly corresponds to TRBD1 (6 bases). This CDR3 is built from 15 residues. V lost 0 bases, J lost 3 bases, and 11 bases lay in between. The germline gives CDR1 SGHVS, CDR2 FQNEAQ. CDR3 residues: CASSLAVRGHTEAFF. In nucleotides, the CDR3 is TGTGCCAGCAGCTTAGCCGTCAGGGGACACACTGAAGCTTTCTTT. The variable domain in full, completed from reference TRBV7-8 and TRBJ1-1, reads GAGVSQSPRYKVAKRGQDVALRCDPISGHVSLFWYQQALGQGPEFLTYFQNEAQLDKSGLPSDRFFAERPEGSVSTLKIQRTQQEDSAVYLCASSLAVRGHTEAFFGQGTRLTVV.

The V and J genes are TRBV5-6 and TRBJ1-2; 8 nucleotides agree with TRBD1. In germline, CDR1 is SGHDT, CDR2 YYEEEE. With 3 bases clipped from V and 1 base from J, the junction kept 2 bases outside the gene matches. This CDR3 is 14 amino acids long. CDR3 coding DNA: TGTGCCAGCAGCTGGGGACAGGTTAACTATGGCTACACCTTC. Translating it yields CASSWGQVNYGYTF.

The V and J genes are TRBV10-3 and TRBJ1-4, with 8 bases aligning to TRBD1. Germline V gives CDR1 ENHRY, CDR2 SYGVKD. The CDR3 is made up of 13 amino acids. V shed 4 bases, J shed 8 bases, and the junction held 3 bases outside the gene matches. The CDR3 region has the DNA TGTGCCATCAGTGGTACAGGGGGGGAAAAACTGTTTTTT. The encoded protein is CAISGTGGEKLFF.

The rearrangement links TRBV7-9 to TRBJ1-3; 7 bases match TRBD1. Germline CDR1 is SEHNR and CDR2 is FQNEAQ (reference sequence). The V and J ends lost 6 bases and 0 bases, in that order; junction bases with no gene match: 14. The CDR3 totals 18 residues. The CDR3 DNA sequence: TGTGCCAGCAGTCGTACATTGAACAGGGGAAGCTCTGGAAACACCATATATTTT. Amino acids: CASSRTLNRGSSGNTIYF.

This chain uses TRBV11-3 with TRBJ1-6, with 8 bases aligning to TRBD1. CDR3 length equals 16 residues. CDR1 is SGHNT and CDR2 is YENEEA in the germline V gene. J lost 8 bases, V lost 6 bases, and 12 bases had no gene match. The CDR3 DNA reads as TGTGCCAGCAGTTGTATCCGGGACAGGACACATTCACCCCTCCACTTT. This translates into CASSCIRDRTHSPLHF.

The genes are TRBV6-5 and TRBJ1-3, with 10 bases that match TRBD1. This CDR3 has 14 residues. The trim removed 6 bases at V and 5 bases at J, leaving 4 bases unmatched. The germline V gene encodes CDR1 MNHEY and CDR2 SVGAGI. CDR3 protein: CASSRTGGRNTIYF. Written as DNA, the CDR3 is TGTGCCAGCAGCCGGACAGGGGGGCGAAACACCATATATTTT.

The CDR3 DNA is TGTGCCAGCAGTGTGGGACAGCCGAACACTGAAGCTTTCTTT. Protein sequence: CASSVGQPNTEAFF. This chain joins TRBV25-1 and TRBJ1-1; TRBD1 aligns across 7 bases. Germline V gene sequence: CDR1 MGHDK, CDR2 SYGVNS. V shed 4 bases, J shed 1 base, and the junction held 3 bases outside the gene matches. This CDR3 is 14 amino acids long.

This chain links TRBV4-2 with TRBJ1-2, with TRBD1 identical over 8 bases. There are 19 residues in the CDR3. Germline lookup yields CDR1 LGHNA and CDR2 YNFKEQ. Trimming took 3 bases from V and 4 from J; bases not matched to a gene: 19. CDR3 region: CASSQILAGGQGLLYGYTF. CDR3 DNA: TGTGCCAGCAGCCAGATCCTTGCCGGAGGACAGGGCCTTCTCTATGGCTACACCTTC.

This chain connects TRBV14 to TRBJ1-6, with a tentative D call TRBD1 (6 bases). The CDR3 is 15 residues long. From germline, CDR1 is SGHDN and CDR2 FVKESK. Between the trimmed V and J ends, which lost 2 bases and 7 bases, there was a span of 12 bases. The CDR3 region is CASSQSNTGNSPLHF. The CDR3 coding sequence is TGTGCCAGCAGCCAATCGAATACAGGGAATTCACCCCTCCACTTT.

The gene calls are TRBV19 and TRBJ1-1; TRBD1 agrees at 11 bases. In germline, CDR1 is LNHDA, CDR2 SQIVND (reference sequence). J lost 5 bases, V lost 5 bases, and 7 bases had no gene match. This CDR3 has 15 residues. The CDR3 DNA reads TGTGCCAGTAGTTTCACCGGGACAGGGGGAACTGAAGCTTTCTTT. Protein: CASSFTGTGGTEAFF.

The gene calls are TRBV15 and TRBJ2-7; D is perhaps TRBD2 (6 bases). The CDR3 sequence is 12 residues long. Germline CDR1 reads LNHNV; CDR2 reads YYDKDF (reference sequence). The V end lost 11 bases, the J end lost 2 bases, and 13 bases lay between the germline ends. The CDR3 loop reads CASVRDPYEQYF. The CDR3 bases are TGTGCCTCCGTGCGGGACCCCTACGAGCAGTACTTC.

The genes are TRBV5-1 and TRBJ2-2; perhaps TRBD1 as D (6 bases). CDR1 is SGHRS and CDR2 is YFSETQ in the germline V gene. CDR3 length equals 15 residues. V was cut by 3 bases and J by 4 bases, with 13 bases left in between. CDR3 sequence: CASSSQGWGTGELFF. The CDR3 region has the DNA TGCGCCAGCAGCTCTCAGGGGTGGGGCACCGGGGAGCTGTTTTTT.

V gene TRBV5-1 combines with J gene TRBJ1-1, with a tentative D call TRBD1 (6 bases). Germline loops: CDR1 SGHRS, CDR2 YFSETQ. V lost 3 bases and J lost 4, with 16 bases in between. The CDR3 runs 15 residues. CDR3 region: CASSSMTRGGTEAFF. In DNA, the CDR3 is TGCGCCAGCAGCTCGATGACTCGAGGGGGCACTGAAGCTTTCTTT. Together with reference TRBV5-1 and TRBJ1-1, the CDR3 gives the full variable domain: KAGVTQTPRYLIKTRGQQVTLSCSPISGHRSVSWYQQTPGQGLQFLFEYFSETQRNKGNFPGRFSGRQFSNSRSEMNVSTLELGDSALYLCASSSMTRGGTEAFFGQGTRLTVV.

The chain recombines TRBV18 with TRBJ1-1, with TRBD1 matching over 10 bases. CDR1 and CDR2 (germline): KGHSH, LQKENI. CDR3 length: 19 residues. The V gene end was trimmed by 4 bases and the J gene end by 0 bases; junction bases not matched to a gene: 14. The CDR3 sequence is CASSLSAPGQGTLNTEAFF. For the CDR3, the DNA is TGTGCCAGCTCACTAAGCGCTCCGGGACAGGGGACCCTGAACACTGAAGCTTTCTTT.

The CDR3 DNA sequence: TGCGCCAGCGGGACTAGCGGGCAGCTTCAAGAGACCCAGTACTTC. It translates to CASGTSGQLQETQYF. This chain uses TRBV5-1 with TRBJ2-5; TRBD2 aligns across 12 bases. CDR1 is SGHRS, CDR2 YFSETQ, per germline. V was clipped by 7 bases and J by 2 bases; unmatched bases: 6. CDR3 length: 15 residues. Full variable domain (outside the CDR3, taken from reference TRBV5-1 and TRBJ2-5): KAGVTQTPRYLIKTRGQQVTLSCSPISGHRSVSWYQQTPGQGLQFLFEYFSETQRNKGNFPGRFSGRQFSNSRSEMNVSTLELGDSALYLCASGTSGQLQETQYFGPGTRLLVL.

The rearrangement uses TRBV6-1 and TRBJ2-7; TRBD2 aligns across 8 bases. This CDR3 is 16 amino acids long. V dropped 4 bases and J dropped 1; count of bases not matched to a gene: 9. Germline values: CDR1 MNHNS, CDR2 SASEGT. In nucleotides, the CDR3 is TGTGCCAGCAGTGGACTAGCGAATCCAATATCCTACGAGCAGTACGTC. Amino acids: CASSGLANPISYEQYV.

The chain couples TRBV5-8 to TRBJ1-4, with D unclear. This CDR3 has 15 residues. The germline V gene encodes CDR1 SGHTS and CDR2 YDEGEE. V was clipped by 0 bases and J by 3 bases, with 9 bases between them. CDR3 protein: CASSLGGRPNEKLFF. DNA for the CDR3: TGTGCCAGCAGCTTGGGAGGGAGGCCTAATGAAAAACTGTTTTTT.

The chain combines TRBV7-3 with TRBJ1-1; 8 nucleotides line up with TRBD1. CDR1 and CDR2 (germline): SGHTA, FQGTGA. The V gene end was trimmed by 0 bases and the J gene end by 4 bases; junction bases not matched to a gene: 7. This CDR3 has 16 residues. Written as DNA, the CDR3 is TGTGCCAGCAGCTTAACGGGGAGACAGGGGTTCACTGAAGCTTTCTTT. Its protein is CASSLTGRQGFTEAFF.

The J gene is TRBJ1-5, the V gene TRBV7-9; D is possibly TRBD1 (6 bases). The CDR3 covers 15 residues. Germline V gene data show CDR1 as SEHNR and CDR2 as FQNEAQ (reference sequence). Trimming removed 5 bases from V and 3 bases from J, with 14 bases in between. The CDR3 loop is CASSPGSGANQPQHF. The DNA for the CDR3 is TGTGCCAGCAGCCCTGGGTCAGGGGCCAATCAGCCCCAGCATTTT.

This sequence joins TRBV6-4 and TRBJ1-6; TRBD1 aligns across 7 bases. Germline assignment: CDR1 MRHNA and CDR2 SNTAGT. After removal of 6 bases from V and 5 bases from J, the junction contained 4 bases not matched to a gene. The CDR3 spans 14 residues. The DNA of the CDR3 is TGTGCCAGCAGAGCCGGGACAGATAATTCACCCCTCCACTTT. This translates into CASRAGTDNSPLHF.

This clone was observed a single time. The chain recombines TRBV3-1 (or the pseudogene TRBV3-2) with TRBJ2-5; D is perhaps TRBD1 (6 bases). The CDR3 loop spans 13 amino acids. Germline V gives CDR1 LGHDT, CDR2 YNNKEL (reference sequence). The V end lost 3 bases, the J end lost 2 bases, and 7 bases lay between the germline ends. The CDR3 DNA reads as TGTGCCAGCAGCCACGACAGGCAAGAGACCCAGTACTTC. It yields the protein CASSHDRQETQYF.

The V gene is TRBV7-8, the J gene TRBJ2-1, with unresolved D. In germline, CDR1 is SGHVS, CDR2 FQNEAQ. CDR3 length equals 13 residues. Trimming cost V 0 bases and J 13 bases, with 13 bases left between them. CDR3 sequence (DNA): TGTGCCAGCAGCTTAGCGCGTGACTTCGCTCAGTTCTTC. It translates to CASSLARDFAQFF. Filled out from reference TRBV7-8 and TRBJ2-1, the complete variable domain reads GAGVSQSPRYKVAKRGQDVALRCDPISGHVSLFWYQQALGQGPEFLTYFQNEAQLDKSGLPSDRFFAERPEGSVSTLKIQRTQQEDSAVYLCASSLARDFAQFFGPGTRLTVL.

V gene TRBV7-3 combines with J gene TRBJ2-2, with TRBD1 as a possible D gene (6 bases). The V end was cut by 6 bases, the J end by 2 bases, with 16 bases between. Germline lookup yields CDR1 SGHTA and CDR2 FQGTGA. The CDR3 has 16 amino acids. CDR3 residues: CASRTTGIANTGELFF. As DNA, the CDR3 is TGTGCCAGCAGAACCACAGGGATCGCTAACACCGGGGAGCTGTTTTTT.

This clone occurred once. The V call is TRBV6-4, the J call TRBJ2-1, with a weak D call TRBD2 (6 bases). Germline CDR1 and CDR2: MRHNA and SNTAGT. Trimming pared 0 bases from V and 4 bases from J, leaving 16 bases between. The CDR3 is 17 amino acids. DNA of the CDR3: TGTGCCAGCAGTGACTCTGGACTATCCATAGGGTACAATGAGCAGTTCTTC. Protein sequence: CASSDSGLSIGYNEQFF.

This clone was found once. V usage is TRBV4-2 and J usage is TRBJ2-2; no definite D call. The germline V gene has CDR1 LGHNA and CDR2 YNFKEQ. The germline V and J ends were trimmed by 1 base and 5 bases, with 8 bases remaining between them. This CDR3 is 14 amino acids long. The CDR3 DNA sequence: TGTGCCAGCAGCCAAGGAACGGAGACCGGGGAGCTGTTTTTT. Translating it yields CASSQGTETGELFF.